This T cell receptor (beta chain) was recovered during a study of T-cell memory formation after mild COVID-19. General study points: Shrinking CD4+ clones were chiefly CM and EM; CD8+ ones were chiefly EMRA. Clones that got smaller from day 15 to 85 had even CD4/CD8, while clones growing later tipped toward CD4+.

Germline CDR1 is SGDLS and CDR2 is YYNGEE. V lost 2 bases, J lost 0 bases, and 6 bases stayed unmatched. This CDR3 is built from 16 residues. A 5'RACE reaction primed in the constant segment made cDNA libraries of TCR alpha and TCR beta, and these carried sample barcodes and UMIs. TCRdb reprocessed the 5' RACE reads via MiXCR and lists one record per CDR3 protein. Among roughly 300,000 distinct CDR3 sequences listed, roughly 15% were seen once. In its sample, this clonotype was seen a few times. The target antigen is unknown. The chain joins TRBV9 to TRBJ2-3, with TRBD2 matching 7 bases. Specimen: PBMCs or a T cell subset sorted from them (not recorded which). The TCR was taken from a man younger than 35 who had mild COVID-19 (a few samples of this study predate the infection). Cell type and time point are not known. CDR3 protein: CASSVRGIASTDTQYF. CDR3 coding DNA: TGTGCCAGCAGCGTGCGGGGGATCGCTAGCACAGATACGCAGTATTTT.